What follows are 8 T cell receptor beta chains derived from one specimen sequenced in a study of CD8+CD57+ T cells in acquired aplastic anemia. Flow cytometry had shown expanded CD8+CD57+ cells in the patients chosen for sequencing. Profiling that covered TCR beta VDJ and CDR3 relied on genomic DNA as its template. MiXCR, applied by TCRdb to the reads, yields one record per CDR3 protein. The sample yields some 120,000 distinct CDR3 sequences, about 43% seen once. Sequencing input: sorted CD4+, CD8+, or CD8+CD57+ T cells (not recorded which) from PBMCs. Every receptor here comes from a human donor with aplastic anemia.

The V call is TRBV7-8, the J call TRBJ2-3; D gene uncertain. The V and J ends lost 1 base and 2 bases respectively, with 7 bases between them. The CDR3 runs 14 residues. Germline CDR1 SGHVS, CDR2 FQNEAQ. The CDR3 loop is CASSLGSVTDTQYF. For the CDR3, the DNA is TGTGCCAGCAGCTTAGGGTCCGTCACAGATACGCAGTATTTT.

The chain carries TRBV19 and TRBJ2-2, with 9 bases that match TRBD1. The V gene end was trimmed by 6 bases and the J gene end by 7 bases; junction bases not matched to a gene: 3. CDR3 length: 13 amino acids. CDR1 is LNHDA, CDR2 SQIVND, per germline (reference sequence). This CDR3 is CASRGTGRGELFF. The CDR3 DNA reads TGTGCCAGTAGGGGGACAGGGCGCGGGGAGCTGTTTTTT. The variable domain in full, with the rest retrieved from reference TRBV19 and TRBJ2-2, is DGGITQSPKYLFRKEGQNVTLSCEQNLNHDAMYWYRQDPGQGLRLIYYSQIVNDFQKGDIAEGYSVSREKKESFPLTVTSAQKNPTAFYLCASRGTGRGELFFGEGSRLTVL.

In its sample, this clonotype is medium-sized. The chain has TRBV15 and TRBJ1-1; unclear D gene. V gave up 4 bases and J gave up 5 bases, with 14 bases separating them. There are 14 residues in the CDR3. Germline V gene data show CDR1 as LNHNV and CDR2 as YYDKDF (reference sequence). The CDR3 nucleotides are TGTGCCACCAGCATGCCGATAGTGGGGACTGAAGCTTTCTTT. Translation: CATSMPIVGTEAFF.

This clonotype has a count of ten or more. This chain connects TRBV5-1 to TRBJ2-1; D not certain. Germline V lookup: CDR1 SGHRS, CDR2 YFSETQ. The CDR3 contains 15 residues. Between the trimmed V and J ends, which lost 0 bases and 8 bases, there was a span of 15 bases. Written as DNA, the CDR3 is TGCGCCAGCAGCTTGGTTGTAGGTTCGGTAGATGAGCAGTTCTTC. Residues: CASSLVVGSVDEQFF.

This sequence joins TRBV2 and TRBJ2-5; 7 bases agree with TRBD1. In germline, CDR1 is SNHLY, CDR2 FYNNEI. The CDR3 contains 14 residues. The J segment lost 2 bases and the V segment lost 6 bases, leaving 6 bases of the junction unmatched. The CDR3 protein is CASRGTDRQETQYF. The DNA for the CDR3 is TGTGCCAGCAGAGGGACAGACCGACAAGAGACCCAGTACTTC. Complete variable domain (other parts from reference TRBV2 and TRBJ2-5): EPEVTQTPSHQVTQMGQEVILRCVPISNHLYFYWYRQILGQKVEFLVSFYNNEISEKSEIFDDQFSVERPDGSNFTLKIRSTKLEDSAMYFCASRGTDRQETQYFGPGTRLLVL.

The rearrangement uses TRBV20-1 and TRBJ1-2; tentatively, D is TRBD1 (6 bases). The CDR3 runs to 12 residues. The V end was cut by 6 bases, the J end by 5 bases, with 13 bases between. Per germline, CDR1 DFQATT and CDR2 SNEGSKA (reference sequence). CDR3 nucleotide sequence: TGCAGTGCGGGACAAGAGGTTTATGGCTACACCTTC. It yields the protein CSAGQEVYGYTF.

This clonotype was seen a handful of times. At one end, the junction sequence differs from germline, possibly due to a read error. The chain joins TRBV6-1 to TRBJ1-2; perhaps TRBD1 as D (5 bases). Germline V gene data show CDR1 as MNHNS and CDR2 as SASEGT. CDR3 size: 13 residues. CDR3 coding DNA: TGTGCCAGCAGAGCAGGGTTAGGAGAGGGCTACGCCTTC. Its protein product is CASRAGLGEGYAF.

This clonotype came up many times. The chain joins TRBV6-5 to TRBJ1-6, with 8 bases lining up with TRBD1. The trim removed 6 bases at V and 7 bases at J, leaving 5 bases unmatched. CDR1 MNHEY and CDR2 SVGAGI come from the germline V gene. This CDR3 contains 14 residues. CDR3 sequence reads: CASRSGTGNSPLHF. CDR3 sequence (DNA): TGTGCCAGCAGATCCGGGACAGGCAATTCACCCCTCCACTTT.